This T cell receptor (beta chain) was obtained from a study of human T cells and chemical hapten exposure. Background on the study: Small volume differences among pooled libraries mainly caused per-sample TCR yield variation.

The study, taken as a whole, reports: High-frequency TCRs, those above 1 in 1000, stayed the same after DPC sensitization. Large CDR3 similarity clusters arose significantly more often from expanded TCRs than from controls.

Time point: pre-sensitization, week 0. The treatment was: therapeutic diphenylcyclopropenone sensitization with weekly scalp DPC. Many counts were recorded for this clonotype. Antigen specificity is unknown. V was shortened by 0 bases and J by 8 bases, with 7 bases between the two germline ends. The CDR3 runs to 11 residues. Germline V lookup: CDR1 GTSNPN, CDR2 SVGIG (reference sequence). TCRdb used MiXCR to reprocess the RACE reads, holding one entry per CDR3 protein. Of roughly 380,000 distinct CDR3 sequences listed, approximately 5.1% are singletons. The sample consisted of whole blood, taken in connection with sensitization to the hapten diphenylcyclopropenone (DPC). The chain couples TRBV30 to TRBJ1-1; D unresolved. This TCR derives from a woman aged 45-59 years with alopecia areata. Some clones in this sample may be carry-over from other donors' samples. In DNA, the CDR3 is TGTGCCTGGAGTGTAGGCACGGAAGCTTTCTTT. It is translated as CAWSVGTEAFF.